The T cell receptor beta chain under discussion was sequenced for a study of cytomegalovirus exposure and HLA in healthy donors (dated by TCRdb to about 2017). Regarding the research as a whole: According to an earlier analysis of 587 of the donors, about 179 million T cells yielded roughly 110 million unique TCR beta sequences and around 300 Gb of sequence data. An early release covering about 600 HLA-typed donors comprised roughly 300 gigabases of sequencing data and tens of millions of unique TCR sequences. Of the roughly 400 genotyped donors, 65% to 90% fell in the genetic ancestry cluster associated with self-reported Caucasian donors. The study aimed to test whether signatures of past pathogen exposure could be identified by cataloging public T cell receptors. Using immunosequencing, the study profiled T cell repertoires from 640 or so subjects and related those repertoires to cytomegalovirus serostatus. In addition to the first cohort of 650 to 800 subjects, a separate validation cohort of 120 different subjects was used. To predict cytomegalovirus infection status, the study combined high-throughput TCR immunosequencing, statistical association of individual TCRs with disease status, and machine learning. A later analysis re-analyzed previously published TCR beta repertoires from 666 donors and added high-resolution HLA genotyping to study TCR occurrence patterns. The later analysis used no new phenotypic data to find candidate immune exposures, relying instead on TCR beta sequences and their occurrence across donors. An earlier analysis of some 500 of the donors applied high-throughput TCR beta sequencing to assess whether each TCR beta V gene segment acted as functional or pseudogenic. Donor age, sex, ethnicity and CMV serostatus were collected together with the repertoire data. A later genetic analysis took genome-wide SNP genotypes for about three fifths of the 666 donors and used that subset as a discovery cohort. All discovery cohort repertoires had been generated using a single sequencing platform. HLA typing covered class I and class II loci at four-digit resolution. The number of typed donors differed by locus: about 620-640 for A, B, C, DRB1 and DQB1; about 520 for DQA1; 606 for DPA1; and some 430 for DPB1. Four or five DR-DQ haplotypes were handled as single units for association and clustering, since linkage in the cohort was strong. On average, over 200,000 unique TCR beta nucleotide sequences were sequenced per donor among several hundred genotyped donors of the cohort, with roughly 20% of those sequences being non-productive.

Including cysteine and phenylalanine, the CDR3 has 13 amino acids. Only the CDR3 region is kept as DNA, spanning 39 bases read in frame from base 1. The germline ends are 6 bases apart after V is trimmed by 2 bases and J by 4 bases. The germline V gene (reference sequence) supplies CDR1 LNHDA and CDR2 SQIVND. About this clone itself: Its target antigen remains unknown. Nothing much larger sits one base from this clone, and base qualities are not available.

Summary of the overall study and its limitations: A later analysis reported that several top co-occurrence clusters appeared linked to parvovirus B19, influenza, CMV and Epstein-Barr virus. The only immune exposure information available for the cohort was CMV serostatus. Linkage disequilibrium might explain the correlated functional status among segregating V segments, but an unknown experimental factor could not be ruled out. While some public TCRs were present in many individuals, most TCR sequences turned up only very rarely across donors. A later analysis found that TCR association rates varied across HLA loci, with DRB1 alleles showing the most associated TCRs and HLA-C alleles the fewest. A further reported finding was that TCR beta sequences accurately predicted the HLA-A and HLA-B alleles for most subjects in the first cohort. An association between a missense DCLRE1C variant and V-gene and J-gene trimming of TCR beta chains was found in a later genetic analysis and replicated in an independent cohort. In the study, some 160 TCR beta chains were listed as associated with cytomegalovirus. Roughly uniform sequencing depth across donors was assumed in presence/absence analyses, although this assumption may not hold. Some IMGT-functional V segments, including TRBV6-2 and TRBV6-3, could not be told apart with the 87-base-pair reads, so those segments were excluded. At a false discovery rate of 0.05, a later analysis linked about 16,000 TCR beta sequences to specific HLA alleles. The sequencing pipeline was judged likely to have produced a cluster of highly shared sequence variants as a technical artifact. According to a later analysis, most CMV-associated TCR beta chains appeared to be HLA-restricted, and the HLA associations seemed to be driven largely by CMV exposure. Broadly in line with IMGT annotations, most TCR beta V segments showed up in productive rearrangements about 90% or about 30% of the time in an earlier analysis of around 600 of the donors. A few of the identified cytomegalovirus-associated TCR beta chains were confirmed in vitro to be specific for cytomegalovirus antigens. Because HLA typing was missing for some donors at each locus, association tests included only the typed subset. The authors suggested that the approach could potentially be generalized to other disease states and immunological phenotypes. According to a later genetic analysis, donors in an Asian-associated ancestry cluster had fewer N-insertions in productive TCRs than the approximately 670-donor mean. Assigning TCR associations to individual alleles was difficult when HLA alleles, especially DR and DQ, strongly co-occurred. Because counts were too low, about 15 rarely observed V segments, including chromosome 9 orphons, were left out of the earlier analysis of some 640 of the donors. This cohort had only TCR beta chains sequenced, and the lack of alpha or paired-chain data limited which features could be detected. The classifier was reported to diagnose cytomegalovirus status with high specificity and sensitivity in both the original cohort and the validation cohort. In a later analysis, HLA-associated TCR beta chains showed more clonal expansion and lower generation probabilities than non-associated chains that were equally common.

Libraries were prepared through the immunoSEQ multiplex PCR assay. A mixture of 60 forward primers for TCR Vbeta segments and 13 reverse primers for TCR Jbeta segments was used in the multiplex PCR. A multiplex PCR assay on genomic DNA amplified the CDR3 region of rearranged TCR beta genes. The Illumina HiSeq System was used to sequence the amplified TCR beta libraries as 87-base-pair reads. In the original analysis: A later analysis counted about 80 million unique TCR beta chains across the 670 or so repertoires, and roughly 10 million of these chains were shared by at least two donors. To remove PCR and sequencing errors, raw reads were error-corrected and collapsed into unique sequences using a nearest-neighbor algorithm that merged closely related sequences. To assign V, D and J gene segments, CDR3 sequences were aligned to IMGT reference sequences. For a sequence to be retained, at least a six-nucleotide match to both a V gene segment and a J gene segment was required. Rearrangements were classified as productive when the CDR3 lacked stop codons and remained in frame with V and J, and all other rearrangements were classified as non-productive. Following IMGT convention, CDR3 was defined as the stretch from the second conserved V-encoded cysteine to the conserved J-encoded phenylalanine. The earlier analysis of about 610 of the donors excluded any sequence lacking an unambiguous match to a single V gene segment. An earlier analysis of 587 of the donors called V segments functional above 56.7% productive rearrangements and segregating when the between-donor standard deviation exceeded 5%. A statistical classification framework was built to diagnose cytomegalovirus status from the catalog of TCR beta chain sequences. V and J gene assignment, in a later analysis, came from comparing TCR nucleotide sequences with IMGT/GENE-DB human TR gene sequences. A later analysis assigned CDR3 sequences and most-parsimonious VDJ recombination scenarios with the TCRdist pipeline. In a later analysis, each TCR beta chain was defined by its CDR3 amino acid sequence together with its V-gene family, and reads lacking a unique V-gene family were excluded. To address suspected cross-contamination and a sequencing artifact, a later analysis removed under 600 highly shared, low-generation-probability nucleotide sequences. A later analysis calculated a clonal expansion index for each public chain from normalized within-repertoire ranks of inferred template counts. In a later analysis, generation probabilities were computed with a VDJ recombination model fitted to out-of-frame rearrangements, and the resulting probabilities were checked against IGoR. In a later analysis, TCR-TCR, TCR-HLA and TCR-CMV co-occurrence was scored with hypergeometric tests, and a repertoire-size bias correction was applied to TCR pairs. False discovery rates were estimated in a later analysis by permuting HLA or CMV assignments 20 times. In a later analysis, co-occurring TCRs were grouped using DBSCAN, with TCRdist sequence similarity added in when clustering inside HLA-allele-positive subsets. Repertoires with fewer than 30,000 or more than 120,000 public chains were left out of co-occurrence clustering, as were a handful of repertoires with anomalous nucleotide sharing. In its TCRdb copy, this immuneACCESS table keeps in-frame sequences only and misses some clones. Where compared with another copy, unresolved V genes explain less than half of these, and the others have no known cause. D and trimming were read from the DNA, whereas the V and J calls and clone size are those reported in that table. The table for this sample lists just over 150,000 clones; 65% to 90% of them were counted only once. The top ten hold 5% to 7.5% of the sample.

The cohort comprised approximately 700 healthy bone marrow donors. All cohort members were sampled while nominally healthy, although unrecorded immune exposures were likely present. The donor was CMV seropositive and belonged to the group of about 290 seropositive cohort members. Every donor gave a peripheral blood sample, and the peripheral blood mononuclear cells from that sample were used for TCR beta sequencing. The Qiagen DNeasy Blood Extraction Kit was used to extract genomic DNA from the blood cell samples. The specimen sequenced was PBMCs. This receptor was identified in a woman aged 45-59 years in good health and CMV-seropositive. Recombination connected TRBV19 to TRBJ1-5, with the D segment identity uncertain. The base sequence is TGTGCCAGTAGTATAACAGAAAATCAGCCCCAGCATTTT. Translation gives CASSITENQPQHF.